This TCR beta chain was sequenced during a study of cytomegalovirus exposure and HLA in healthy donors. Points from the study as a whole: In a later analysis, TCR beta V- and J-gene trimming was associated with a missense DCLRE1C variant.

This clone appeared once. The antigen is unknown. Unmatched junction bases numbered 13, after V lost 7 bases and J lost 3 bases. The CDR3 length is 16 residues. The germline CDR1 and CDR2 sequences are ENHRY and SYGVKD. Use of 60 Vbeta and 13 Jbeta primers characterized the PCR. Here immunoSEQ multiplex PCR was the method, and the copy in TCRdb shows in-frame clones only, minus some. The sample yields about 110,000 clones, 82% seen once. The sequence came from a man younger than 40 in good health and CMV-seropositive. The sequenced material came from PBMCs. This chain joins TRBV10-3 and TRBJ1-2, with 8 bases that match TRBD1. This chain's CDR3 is CAITPGQDLLDYGYTF. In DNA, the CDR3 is TGTGCCATCACGCCGGGACAGGATCTGTTGGACTATGGCTACACCTTC.